The clone carrying this TCR beta chain was seen once. Its target is not known. This sample was taken from a study of Ad26.COV2.S vaccination and SARS-CoV-2 variants. TCRdb's copy holds only in-frame clones and misses some; the assay was immunoSEQ multiplex PCR. The data contain about 350,000 clones, around nine tenths of them singletons. Sample treatment: 19 received Ad26.COV2.S at low or high dose, single or two shots; several received placebo; per-sample allocation not given. All samples were drawn on day 63, counting from the first vaccine or placebo injection. Study observations and caveats: Once vaccination had occurred, spike-specific CD8+ and CD4+ T cell responses reportedly showed substantial breadth.

Here the sequenced sample was peripheral blood, taken in a trial of Ad26.COV2.S vaccine versus placebo. This sequence originates from a person between 18 and 60 years old who received the Ad26.COV2.S COVID-19 vaccine or a placebo.

The CDR3 nucleotides are TGTGCCAGCAGTTCGGACAGGGGTGGCGAGCAGTACTTC. Amino acids: CASSSDRGGEQYF. V is TRBV6-5 and J is TRBJ2-7; 9 bases agree with TRBD1. This CDR3 contains 13 residues. V gave up 4 bases and J gave up 6 bases; unmatched junction bases: 4. Germline CDR1 and CDR2: MNHEY and SVGAGI.